The clone carrying this TCR beta chain was seen a few times. Antigen: not known. This sample is drawn from a study of cytomegalovirus exposure and HLA in healthy donors. Study summary: HLA-typed donors contributed about 85 million unique TCRs, which were held in an early data release.

Study-wide results and limits: In vitro testing confirmed a few CMV-associated chains as specific for CMV antigens. Prediction of most subjects' HLA-A and HLA-B alleles by TCR beta sequences was reportedly accurate.

It was with 60 Vbeta and 13 Jbeta primers that the PCR ran. Clones were sequenced by immunoSEQ multiplex PCR, and TCRdb holds only the in-frame ones, with some missing. The sample records 50,000 to 80,000 clones, around four fifths being singletons. Donors counted as nominally healthy when sampled, yet unrecorded immune exposures were likely. Sequences were obtained from PBMCs. The receptor was isolated from a male donor in good health and CMV-seropositive.

The CDR3: CASSYFRDRPTEAFF. The CDR3 nucleotides are TGTGCCAGCAGTTACTTCCGGGACAGGCCCACTGAAGCTTTCTTT. The chain recombines TRBV6-5 with TRBJ1-1, with 8 bases identical to TRBD1. Germline V CDR1 and CDR2: MNHEY, SVGAGI. This CDR3 region has 15 residues. V gave up 1 base and J gave up 4 bases; unmatched junction bases: 5.